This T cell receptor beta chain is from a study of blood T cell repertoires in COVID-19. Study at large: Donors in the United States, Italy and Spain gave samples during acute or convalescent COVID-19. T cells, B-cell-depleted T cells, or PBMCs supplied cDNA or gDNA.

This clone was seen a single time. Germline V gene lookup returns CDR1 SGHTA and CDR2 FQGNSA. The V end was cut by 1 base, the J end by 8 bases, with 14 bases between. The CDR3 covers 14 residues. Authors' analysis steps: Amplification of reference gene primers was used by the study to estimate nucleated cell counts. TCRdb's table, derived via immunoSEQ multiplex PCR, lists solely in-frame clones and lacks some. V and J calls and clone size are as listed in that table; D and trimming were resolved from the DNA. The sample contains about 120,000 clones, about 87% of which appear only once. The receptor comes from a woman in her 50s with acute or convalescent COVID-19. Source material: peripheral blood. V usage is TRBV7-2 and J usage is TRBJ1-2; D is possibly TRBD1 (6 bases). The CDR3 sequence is CASSLGTVIGGYTF. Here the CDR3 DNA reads TGTGCCAGCAGCTTAGGGACAGTAATTGGGGGCTACACCTTC.